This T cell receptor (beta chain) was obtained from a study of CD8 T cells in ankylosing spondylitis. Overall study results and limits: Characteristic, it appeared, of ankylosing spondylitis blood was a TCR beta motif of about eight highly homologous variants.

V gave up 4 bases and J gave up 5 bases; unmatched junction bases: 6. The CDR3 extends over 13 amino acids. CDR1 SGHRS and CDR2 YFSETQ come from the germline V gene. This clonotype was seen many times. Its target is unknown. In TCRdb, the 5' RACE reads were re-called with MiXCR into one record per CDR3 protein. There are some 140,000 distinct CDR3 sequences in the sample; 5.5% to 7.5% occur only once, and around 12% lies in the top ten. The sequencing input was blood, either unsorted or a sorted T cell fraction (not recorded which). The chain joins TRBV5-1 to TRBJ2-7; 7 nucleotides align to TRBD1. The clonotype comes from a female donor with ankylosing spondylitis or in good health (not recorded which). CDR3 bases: TGCGCCAGCAGCCTACAGGGGAGAAACGAGCAGTACTTC. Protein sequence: CASSLQGRNEQYF.